This T cell receptor (beta chain) came from a study of T cells in Graves' hyperthyroidism and ophthalmopathy. Overall study context: Before treatment of any kind, peripheral blood was taken at initial diagnosis.

V lost 6 bases and J 1 base, leaving 14 bases between the germline ends. The CDR3 runs 15 residues. The germline CDR1 and CDR2 sequences are SNHLY and FYNNEI. Calling Graves' hyperthyroidism stable meant ophthalmopathy did not progress within 18 months. This clonotype was counted only a few times. As yet, its antigen is unknown. Study-wide points: The model foresaw ophthalmopathy a median about 6.5 months prior to onset. Blood also contained most expanded thyroid clonotypes above 0.001.

Amplification of TCR beta CDR3 regions used RNA as the template. In the first-round RT-PCR of the TCR CDR3, the HTBI primer set was used. TCRdb re-called the multiplex PCR reads through MiXCR, storing one row per CDR3 protein. Among a few hundred thousand distinct CDR3 sequences listed, about 25% were seen once. The chain couples TRBV2 to TRBJ2-3, with D perhaps TRBD2 (6 bases). This sequence originates from a man in his forties or fifties with Graves' hyperthyroidism. Sequenced material: blood. CDR3 sequence: CASRQLPSGTDTQYF. CDR3 nucleotides: TGTGCCAGCAGACAATTGCCTAGCGGCACAGATACGCAGTATTTT.